The present entry profiles one T cell receptor (beta chain) with its context. Antigen: not known. These data come from a study of brain T cells in children with intractable seizures. Findings of the study overall: Pre-surgery blood may have been undersampled, hiding some clones.

The data were produced by immunoSEQ multiplex PCR, yet TCRdb's version contains in-frame clones alone and is incomplete. This sample has under 400,000 clones, with more than 85% found just once. As to time point: blood from clinic visit 5 months post-surgery; TSC patient then seizure free. The material was peripheral blood, obtained approximately 5 months after surgery. The receptor's source is a boy in the first two years of life with tuberous sclerosis and intractable seizures.

The CDR3 DNA sequence: TGTGCCAGCAGTGAAAGAGACTGGGGTATGAACACTGAAGCTTTCTTT. This encodes CASSERDWGMNTEAFF. This sequence joins TRBV6-1 and TRBJ1-1; D call uncertain. CDR1 is MNHNS and CDR2 is SASEGT in the germline V gene. The CDR3 runs to 16 residues. The V end was cut by 2 bases, the J end by 0 bases, with 13 bases between.